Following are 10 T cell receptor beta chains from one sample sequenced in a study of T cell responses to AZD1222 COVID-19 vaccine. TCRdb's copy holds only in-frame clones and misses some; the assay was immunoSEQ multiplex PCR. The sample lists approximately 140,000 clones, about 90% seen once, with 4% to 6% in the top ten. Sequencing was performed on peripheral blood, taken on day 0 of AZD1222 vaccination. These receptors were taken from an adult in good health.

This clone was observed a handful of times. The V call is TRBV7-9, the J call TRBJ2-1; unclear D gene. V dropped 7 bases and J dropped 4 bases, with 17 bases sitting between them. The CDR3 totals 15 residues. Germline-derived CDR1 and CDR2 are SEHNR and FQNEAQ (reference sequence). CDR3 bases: TGTGCCAGCACCCCGGGTCGCGCAAGATACAATGAGCAGTTCTTC. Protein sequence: CASTPGRARYNEQFF.

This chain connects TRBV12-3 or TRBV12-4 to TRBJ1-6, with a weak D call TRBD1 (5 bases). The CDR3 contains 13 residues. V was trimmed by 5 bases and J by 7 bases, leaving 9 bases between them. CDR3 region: CASSPGPNSPLHF. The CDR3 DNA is TGTGCCAGCAGTCCGGGACCCAATTCACCCCTCCACTTT.

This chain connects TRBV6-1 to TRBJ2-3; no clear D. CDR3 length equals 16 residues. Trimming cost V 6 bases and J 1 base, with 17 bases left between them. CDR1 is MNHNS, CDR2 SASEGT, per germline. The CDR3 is CASREKWPRGTDTQYF. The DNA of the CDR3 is TGTGCCAGCAGGGAAAAGTGGCCCCGCGGCACAGATACGCAGTATTTT.

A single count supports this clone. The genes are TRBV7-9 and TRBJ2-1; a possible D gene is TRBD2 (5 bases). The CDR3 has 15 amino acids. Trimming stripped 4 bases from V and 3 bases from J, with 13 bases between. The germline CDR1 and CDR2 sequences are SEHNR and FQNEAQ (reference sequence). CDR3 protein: CASSSIPTSYNEQFF. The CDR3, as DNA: TGTGCCAGCAGCTCGATCCCCACTAGCTACAATGAGCAGTTCTTC.

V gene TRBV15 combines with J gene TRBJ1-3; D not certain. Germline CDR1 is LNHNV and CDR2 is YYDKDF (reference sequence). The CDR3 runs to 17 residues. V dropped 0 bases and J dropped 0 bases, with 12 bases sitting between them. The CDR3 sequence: CATSRDVGSDSGNTIYF. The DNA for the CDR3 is TGTGCCACCAGCAGAGACGTCGGGAGCGACTCTGGAAACACCATATATTTT.

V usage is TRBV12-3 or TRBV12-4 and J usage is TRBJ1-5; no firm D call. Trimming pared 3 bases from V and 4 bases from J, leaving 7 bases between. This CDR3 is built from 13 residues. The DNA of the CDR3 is TGTGCCAGCAGTTTGACCAAGAATCAGCCCCAGCATTTT. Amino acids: CASSLTKNQPQHF.

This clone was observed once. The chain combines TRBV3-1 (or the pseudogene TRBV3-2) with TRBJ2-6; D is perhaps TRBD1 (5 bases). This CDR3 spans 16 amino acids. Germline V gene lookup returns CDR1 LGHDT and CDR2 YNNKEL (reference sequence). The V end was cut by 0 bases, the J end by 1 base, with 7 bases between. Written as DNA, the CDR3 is TGTGCCAGCAGCCAAGAAGGGGTTTCTGGGGCCAACGTCCTGACTTTC. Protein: CASSQEGVSGANVLTF.

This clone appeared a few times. CDR3 protein: CASSGDREGTEAFF. The CDR3 DNA reads TGTGCCAGCAGTGGGGACAGGGAAGGGACTGAAGCTTTCTTT. The gene calls are TRBV2 and TRBJ1-1; 9 bases match TRBD1. The V gene's germline CDR1 is SNHLY and CDR2 FYNNEI. This CDR3 is 14 amino acids long. V dropped 4 bases and J dropped 5; count of bases not matched to a gene: 5.

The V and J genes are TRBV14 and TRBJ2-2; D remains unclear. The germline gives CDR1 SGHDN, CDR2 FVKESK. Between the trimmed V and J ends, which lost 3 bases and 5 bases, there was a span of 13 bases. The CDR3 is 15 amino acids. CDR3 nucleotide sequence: TGTGCCAGCAGCCACCTAACGGAACGAACCGGGGAGCTGTTTTTT. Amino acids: CASSHLTERTGELFF.

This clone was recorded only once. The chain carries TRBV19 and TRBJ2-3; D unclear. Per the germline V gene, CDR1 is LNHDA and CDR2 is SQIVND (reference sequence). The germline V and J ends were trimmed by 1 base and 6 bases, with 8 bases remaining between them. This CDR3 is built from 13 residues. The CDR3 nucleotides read TGTGCCAGTAGTATAGCCGCAGCTGATACGCAGTATTTT. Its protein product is CASSIAAADTQYF.